The sequence of this T cell receptor (beta chain) was determined in a study of shared clonotypes between healthy human individuals. Germline V gene lookup returns CDR1 MNHNY and CDR2 SVGAGI (reference sequence). There are 12 residues in the CDR3. Trimming cost V 6 bases and J 2 bases, with 8 bases left between them. Whole-study results and caveats: Naive subsets, compared against memory subsets, generally had larger estimated richness values.

Donors were healthy HIV-negative adults without recently reported acute infections or vaccinations. This clone has only a few counts. Its antigen is undetermined. Each subset's genomic DNA was split evenly across several immunoSEQ plates. Data came from immunoSEQ multiplex PCR; TCRdb stores just in-frame clones and leaves some out. The sample yields some 1,400,000 clones, approximately 96% seen once. This clonotype originated in a young man in good health. The sample comprised naive CD4+ T cells sorted from blood. Subset in this sample: CD45RA+ positively selected. The rearrangement links TRBV6-6 to TRBJ2-7, with D possibly TRBD1 on 5 matching bases. CDR3 coding DNA: TGTGCCAGCAGAGACAGTCCCTACGAGCAGTACTTC. It encodes CASRDSPYEQYF.